These 9 T cell receptor beta chains share one sample of origin, sequenced in a study of brain T cells in children with intractable seizures. TCRdb's table, derived via immunoSEQ multiplex PCR, lists solely in-frame clones and lacks some. The data show 110,000 or so clones, 94% seen once. Sequences were derived from peripheral blood, sampled at surgery. The receptors originated from a boy under three years old with hemimegalencephaly and intractable seizures.

The chain employs TRBV5-6 and TRBJ2-3; TRBD2 matches 10 bases. V lost 4 bases to trimming and J lost 2 bases; unmatched junction nucleotides: 16. The CDR3 runs 19 residues. CDR1 SGHDT and CDR2 YYEEEE come from the germline V gene. This chain's CDR3 is CASSPGSGRLLPFTDTQYF. In nucleotides, the CDR3 is TGTGCCAGCAGCCCCGGTAGCGGGAGGCTCCTTCCCTTCACAGATACGCAGTATTTT.

The chain combines TRBV28 with TRBJ1-5, with D possibly matching TRBD1 (5 bases). The CDR3 length is 16 residues. Germline loops: CDR1 MDHEN, CDR2 SYDVKM. Trimming pared 2 bases from V and 6 bases from J, leaving 17 bases between. The DNA of the CDR3 is TGTGCCAGCAGTTTAATCCGCCAGGGAGGAAGTCAGCCCCAGCATTTT. Residues: CASSLIRQGGSQPQHF.

The rearrangement links TRBV20-1 to TRBJ2-3; D remains ambiguous. The CDR3 spans 11 residues. V lost 3 bases and J lost 4, with 5 bases in between. The germline gives CDR1 DFQATT, CDR2 SNEGSKA (reference sequence). The DNA of the CDR3 is TGCAGTGCTAGGGTCGCAGATACGCAGTATTTT. Amino acid sequence: CSARVADTQYF.

This chain links TRBV28 with TRBJ2-1, with 8 bases aligning to TRBD1. V shed 8 bases, J shed 2 bases, and the junction held 14 bases outside the gene matches. Germline CDR1 and CDR2: MDHEN and SYDVKM. The CDR3 contains 17 residues. The CDR3 spells CASAEGDRRLAYNEQFF. The CDR3 region has the DNA TGTGCCAGCGCCGAGGGGGACAGGAGGTTGGCCTACAATGAGCAGTTCTTC.

The chain has TRBV13 and TRBJ2-7, with D possibly matching TRBD1 (6 bases). Between the trimmed V and J ends, which lost 5 bases and 8 bases, there was a span of 19 bases. This CDR3 is built from 14 residues. The V gene's germline CDR1 is PRHDT and CDR2 FYEKMQ (reference sequence). The CDR3 DNA follows: TGTGCCAGCAGCCTACAGGGACCCTACTGGCAGCAGTACTTC. It yields the protein CASSLQGPYWQQYF.

The chain links TRBV10-2 to TRBJ2-3; D may be TRBD1 or TRBD2 (6 bases each). Germline V gene data show CDR1 as WSHSY and CDR2 as SAAADI. V was cut by 7 bases and J by 6 bases, with 14 bases left in between. The CDR3 is 13 amino acids. CDR3 DNA sequence: TGCGCCAGCACTTTGGGGGGCCTGGATACGCAGTATTTT. Protein sequence: CASTLGGLDTQYF.

The chain employs TRBV5-1 and TRBJ2-5, with D possibly matching TRBD1 (6 bases). The CDR3 runs to 14 residues. Trimming removed 0 bases at V and 5 bases at J, with 11 bases between. Germline V gives CDR1 SGHRS, CDR2 YFSETQ. CDR3 loop: CASSLGQEGETQYF. In DNA form, the CDR3 reads TGCGCCAGCAGCTTGGGACAGGAAGGGGAGACCCAGTACTTC.

V is TRBV7-2 and J is TRBJ2-3; D gene unclear. This CDR3 is 16 amino acids long. CDR1 and CDR2 from the germline V gene are SGHTA and FQGNSA. The V and J ends lost 1 base and 4 bases respectively, with 15 bases between them. CDR3 sequence reads: CASSLVLTVQPDTQYF. CDR3 in DNA: TGTGCCAGCAGCTTAGTCCTCACTGTTCAACCAGATACGCAGTATTTT.

The CDR3 nucleotides are TGTGCCAGCAGCGACCGGGACAGGGGAAGGTACGAGCAGTACTTC. The encoded protein is CASSDRDRGRYEQYF. The chain couples TRBV11-2 to TRBJ2-7; 10 bases align to TRBD1. CDR1 is SGHAT and CDR2 is FQNNGV in the germline V gene. The CDR3 runs 15 residues. Trimming cost V 5 bases and J 4 bases; bases outside gene matches: 8.